These 15 T cell receptor beta chains were sequenced from one sample in a study of blood T cell repertoires in COVID-19. Measured with immunoSEQ multiplex PCR; TCRdb has only the in-frame clones, and not every one. This sample has under 200,000 clones; about four fifths occur once, and the top ten carry about 7%. Input material: peripheral blood. The receptors shown here come from a man aged 70-80 years with active or convalescent COVID-19.

This clone was seen a single time. The V call is TRBV6-2 or TRBV6-3, the J call TRBJ1-2, with D hard to call. The CDR3 runs 13 residues. The germline CDR1 and CDR2 sequences are MNHEY and SVGEGT. The ends were cut back, 0 bases at V and 5 bases at J, with 7 bases in the middle. This CDR3 is CASSYSVTYGYTF. The CDR3 region has the DNA TGTGCCAGCAGTTACTCGGTGACTTATGGCTACACCTTC.

In its sample, this clone was seen a few times. The V gene is TRBV2, the J gene TRBJ1-5, with 8 bases matching TRBD1. The CDR3 is made up of 14 amino acids. The V gene end was trimmed by 6 bases and the J gene end by 6 bases; junction bases not matched to a gene: 7. CDR1 and CDR2 (germline): SNHLY, FYNNEI. CDR3 region: CASSLQGASQPQHF. The CDR3 region has the DNA TGTGCCAGCAGCCTGCAGGGGGCATCTCAGCCCCAGCATTTT.

In its sample, this clone was seen once. V usage is TRBV28 and J usage is TRBJ1-2; no reliable D call. Per germline, CDR1 MDHEN and CDR2 SYDVKM. The germline V and J ends were trimmed by 3 bases and 7 bases, with 9 bases remaining between them. The CDR3 consists of 12 residues. CDR3 in amino acids: CASSLAAGGYTF. The CDR3 DNA is TGTGCCAGCAGTTTGGCAGCAGGTGGCTACACCTTC.

The chain recombines TRBV9 with TRBJ1-2, with D tentatively TRBD1 (5 bases). V shed 5 bases and J shed 8 bases, with 19 bases lying between them. This CDR3 has 14 amino acids. Germline V gene lookup returns CDR1 SGDLS and CDR2 YYNGEE. CDR3 nucleotides: TGTGCCAGCAGAGGTGGGGCCGCAATCCTCGGCTACACCTTC. Protein: CASRGGAAILGYTF. Complete variable domain (other parts from reference TRBV9 and TRBJ1-2): DSGVTQTPKHLITATGQRVTLRCSPRSGDLSVYWYQQSLDQGLQFLIQYYNGEERAKGNILERFSAQQFPDLHSELNLSSLELGDSALYFCASRGGAAILGYTFGSGTRLTVV.

This clone was observed a single time. V usage is TRBV19 and J usage is TRBJ1-4; the D is unclear. There are 13 residues in the CDR3. V gave up 5 bases and J gave up 5 bases, with 9 bases separating them. Germline loops: CDR1 LNHDA, CDR2 SQIVND (reference sequence). CDR3 residues: CASSVRRNEKLFF. In nucleotides, the CDR3 is TGTGCCAGTAGTGTAAGGCGGAATGAAAAACTGTTTTTT.

The chain is built from TRBV11-3 and TRBJ2-5; 7 nucleotides align to TRBD1. The CDR3 has 13 amino acids. V gave up 5 bases and J gave up 3 bases; unmatched junction bases: 3. Per the germline V gene, CDR1 is SGHNT and CDR2 is YENEEA. The CDR3 protein is CASSLDREETQYF. Here the CDR3 DNA reads TGTGCCAGCAGCCTCGACAGGGAAGAGACCCAGTACTTC.

The gene calls are TRBV6-5 and TRBJ1-1; no definite D call. The CDR3 loop spans 13 amino acids. V was shortened by 5 bases and J by 0 bases, with 7 bases between the two germline ends. Germline V gene sequence: CDR1 MNHEY, CDR2 SVGAGI. CDR3 sequence reads: CASSLAVNTEAFF. The CDR3, as DNA: TGTGCCAGCAGTCTTGCGGTGAACACTGAAGCTTTCTTT.

The V call is TRBV4-1, the J call TRBJ2-1, with TRBD1 identical over 9 bases. CDR3 length equals 16 residues. Germline CDR1 is MGHRA and CDR2 is YSYEKL. Losses at the gene ends were 1 base for V and 5 bases for J; bases not matched to a gene: 6. The CDR3 bases are TGCGCCAGCAGCCAAGCCGGGACAGGGAGGGACAATGAGCAGTTCTTC. This encodes CASSQAGTGRDNEQFF.

This clone came up once. The V gene is TRBV6-5, the J gene TRBJ2-3; 9 bases map to TRBD2. The CDR3 loop spans 14 amino acids. CDR1 is MNHEY and CDR2 is SVGAGI in the germline V gene. The trim removed 11 bases at V and 5 bases at J, leaving 11 bases unmatched. The CDR3: CACLREGPKDTQYF. In nucleotides, the CDR3 is TGTGCCTGCCTGCGGGAGGGCCCCAAAGATACGCAGTATTTT.

The chain employs TRBV30 and TRBJ1-2; 7 nucleotides agree with TRBD1. V lost 0 bases to trimming and J lost 8 bases; unmatched junction nucleotides: 12. The germline CDR1 and CDR2 sequences are GTSNPN and SVGIG (reference sequence). This CDR3 region has 15 residues. In nucleotides, the CDR3 is TGTGCCTGGAGTGTACCAGGGGGAGTTCTGGGGGGCTACACCTTC. Protein: CAWSVPGGVLGGYTF.

The rearrangement joins TRBV7-2 to TRBJ2-3; D uncertain. V dropped 1 base and J dropped 3 bases, with 8 bases sitting between them. Germline CDR1 is SGHTA and CDR2 is FQGNSA. The CDR3 runs 14 residues. The CDR3 spells CASSLGFQTDTQYF. CDR3 DNA: TGTGCCAGCAGCTTAGGGTTTCAGACAGATACGCAGTATTTT. Full variable domain (outside the CDR3, taken from reference TRBV7-2 and TRBJ2-3): GAGVSQSPSNKVTEKGKDVELRCDPISGHTALYWYRQSLGQGLEFLIYFQGNSAPDKSGLPSDRFSAERTGGSVSTLTIQRTQQEDSAVYLCASSLGFQTDTQYFGPGTRLTVL.

The V call is TRBV9, the J call TRBJ1-2; TRBD1 aligns across 9 bases. Germline loops: CDR1 SGDLS, CDR2 YYNGEE. V was clipped by 3 bases and J by 6 bases; unmatched bases: 6. The CDR3 length is 14 residues. The CDR3 loop reads CASSGTGVIHGYTF. CDR3 in DNA: TGTGCCAGCAGCGGGACAGGGGTAATTCATGGCTACACCTTC. The variable domain in full, with the rest retrieved from reference TRBV9 and TRBJ1-2, is DSGVTQTPKHLITATGQRVTLRCSPRSGDLSVYWYQQSLDQGLQFLIQYYNGEERAKGNILERFSAQQFPDLHSELNLSSLELGDSALYFCASSGTGVIHGYTFGSGTRLTVV.

For the CDR3, the DNA is TGTGCCAGCAGTGAGGATATCGGGGACAATGAGCAGTTCTTC. Translation: CASSEDIGDNEQFF. The chain joins TRBV2 to TRBJ2-1, with D maybe TRBD2 (5 bases). V lost 3 bases, J lost 5 bases, and 11 bases lay in between. CDR1 and CDR2 (germline): SNHLY, FYNNEI. The CDR3 has 14 amino acids.

The chain carries TRBV6-5 and TRBJ1-1; D gene unclear. Germline loops: CDR1 MNHEY, CDR2 SVGAGI. This CDR3 is 13 amino acids long. V was shortened by 7 bases and J by 0 bases, with 9 bases between the two germline ends. The CDR3 spells CASTERLNTEAFF. CDR3 bases: TGTGCCAGCACCGAGCGTCTGAACACTGAAGCTTTCTTT.

This sequence joins TRBV4-1 and TRBJ1-4; D remains ambiguous. Trimming took off 2 bases at V and 8 bases at J, with 6 bases between the two ends. The CDR3 loop spans 12 amino acids. Germline CDR1 reads MGHRA; CDR2 reads YSYEKL. The CDR3 DNA reads as TGCGCCAGCAGCCAAATTCGGGAAAAACTGTTTTTT. As protein: CASSQIREKLFF.